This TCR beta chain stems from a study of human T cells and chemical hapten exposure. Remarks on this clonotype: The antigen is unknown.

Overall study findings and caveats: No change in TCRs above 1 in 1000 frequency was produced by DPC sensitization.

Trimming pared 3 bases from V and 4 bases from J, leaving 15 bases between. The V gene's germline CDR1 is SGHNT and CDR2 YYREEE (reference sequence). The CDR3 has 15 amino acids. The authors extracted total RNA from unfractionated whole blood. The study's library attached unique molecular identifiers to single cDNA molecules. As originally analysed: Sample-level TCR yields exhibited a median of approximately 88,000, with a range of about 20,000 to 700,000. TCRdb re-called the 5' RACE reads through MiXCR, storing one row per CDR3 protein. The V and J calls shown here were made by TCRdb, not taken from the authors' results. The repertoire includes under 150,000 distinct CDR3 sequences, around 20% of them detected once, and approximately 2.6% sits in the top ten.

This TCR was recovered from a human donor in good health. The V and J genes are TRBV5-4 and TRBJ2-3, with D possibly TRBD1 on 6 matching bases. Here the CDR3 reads CASSSQGLMADTQYF. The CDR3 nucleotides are TGTGCCAGCAGCTCCCAGGGGCTTATGGCAGATACGCAGTATTTT.